This T cell receptor (beta chain) was sequenced during a study of T cell responses to AZD1222 COVID-19 vaccine. The overall study: Pooling covered second doses at about 4 or about 12 weeks. Study-wide findings and caveats: Possibly, clonal diversity was underestimated; donors were largely white British and included more females. It was only after the peak T cell response that any repertoires were sampled. It was only a handful of AZD1222 recipients who were seropositive at baseline.

Measured with immunoSEQ multiplex PCR; TCRdb has only the in-frame clones, and not every one. The table lists roughly 100,000 clones, about 90% of them singletons. On this clone itself: Its antigen is currently unknown.

Material: peripheral blood, obtained on day 0 of AZD1222 vaccination. This receptor was obtained from an adult in good health.

Here the CDR3 DNA reads TGTGCCATCAGTGTCCACCGGAACACTGAAGCTTTCTTT. The encoded protein is CAISVHRNTEAFF. The gene calls are TRBV10-3 and TRBJ1-1, with D unresolved. Germline V gives CDR1 ENHRY, CDR2 SYGVKD. This CDR3 spans 13 amino acids. Trimming pared 4 bases from V and 1 base from J, leaving 7 bases between.